The 24 T cell receptor beta chains reported below all come from one sample, sequenced in a study of blood T cells in healthy people across ages. The second PCR ran about 6 to 12 cycles with a sample-barcoded 5' primer and J-beta primers. TCRdb re-called the 5' RACE reads with MiXCR, one entry per CDR3 protein. The table has 920,000 or so distinct CDR3 sequences, around 43% seen once; the top ten hold 15% to 20%. Sequences were obtained from blood. These receptors all stem from a woman between 55 and 75 years old in good health.

In nucleotides, the CDR3 is TGCGCCAGCAGCTTATGGCAGGGTGATGAAAAACTGTTTTTT. This gives the protein CASSLWQGDEKLFF. V is TRBV5-1 and J is TRBJ1-4; maybe TRBD1 (5 bases). There are 14 residues in the CDR3. Germline CDR1 and CDR2: SGHRS and YFSETQ. Trimming shortened V by 2 bases and J by 6 bases, and 11 bases separated the two germline ends.

The chain joins TRBV20-1 to TRBJ1-2; 7 bases align to TRBD1. V trimming: 8 bases; J trimming: 7 bases; junction bases outside the gene matches: 22. The CDR3 totals 16 residues. Germline CDR1 reads DFQATT; CDR2 reads SNEGSKA (reference sequence). The CDR3 bases are TGCAGTACCAGGGCAGCCTTGGGAGGGGGCGATCGTGGCTACACCTTC. Translated, it gives CSTRAALGGGDRGYTF.

The chain employs TRBV7-2 and TRBJ2-2; 8 nucleotides align to TRBD1. Germline V lookup: CDR1 SGHTA, CDR2 FQGNSA. V lost 2 bases, J lost 4 bases, and 6 bases stayed unmatched. The CDR3 is 16 amino acids. CDR3 loop: CASSLWGQAATGELFF. The CDR3 DNA follows: TGTGCCAGCAGCTTATGGGGACAGGCGGCCACCGGGGAGCTGTTTTTT.

This sequence joins TRBV20-1 and TRBJ1-5, with TRBD1 matching over 7 bases. V lost 2 bases to trimming and J lost 3 bases; unmatched junction nucleotides: 7. Germline CDR1 DFQATT, CDR2 SNEGSKA (reference sequence). CDR3 length equals 15 residues. CDR3 sequence: CSARSPDRYNQPQHF. Written as DNA, the CDR3 is TGCAGTGCTAGATCCCCGGACAGGTACAATCAGCCCCAGCATTTT.

The table lists this clonotype with a few counts. The chain is built from TRBV24-1 and TRBJ2-1; D possibly corresponds to TRBD2 (7 bases). This CDR3 contains 14 residues. Germline V gene data show CDR1 as KGHDR and CDR2 as SFDVKD. V gave up 6 bases and J gave up 7 bases, with 15 bases separating them. CDR3 bases: TGTGCCACCAGTACCAGCGGGACATCTAATGAGCAGTTCTTC. The encoded protein is CATSTSGTSNEQFF.

J is TRBJ2-2 and V is TRBV10-3; the match to TRBD2 covers 8 bases. The germline V gene encodes CDR1 ENHRY and CDR2 SYGVKD. V lost 0 bases, J lost 5 bases, and 11 bases stayed unmatched. The CDR3 extends over 18 amino acids. The CDR3 DNA is TGTGCCATCAGTGAGTCGAGGGCCGGACTAGCTGTAACCGGGGAGCTGTTTTTT. Residues: CAISESRAGLAVTGELFF.

The count of this clonotype is one. The chain employs TRBV20-1 and TRBJ2-7; no firm D call. The CDR3 totals 12 residues. Germline CDR1 and CDR2: DFQATT and SNEGSKA (reference sequence). Trimming took off 6 bases at V and 1 base at J, with 10 bases between the two ends. The CDR3 DNA is TGCAGTGCCGTCGTTACATCCTACGAGCAGTACTTC. It is translated as CSAVVTSYEQYF.

This clonotype was found many times. The chain uses TRBV29-1 and TRBJ2-7; perhaps D is TRBD1 or TRBD2 (5 bases each). V lost 5 bases, J lost 6 bases, and 14 bases lay in between. Germline CDR1 and CDR2: SQVTM and ANQGSEA. This CDR3 region has 12 residues. The CDR3 bases are TGCAGCGTTTCACTTACAGGAGGCGAGCAGTACTTC. Translating gives CSVSLTGGEQYF.

V gene TRBV20-1 combines with J gene TRBJ1-5, with D uncertain. In germline, CDR1 is DFQATT, CDR2 SNEGSKA (reference sequence). Trimming removed 3 bases at V and 0 bases at J, with 9 bases between. The CDR3 length is 14 residues. The CDR3 here is CSASRPNSNQPQHF. CDR3 nucleotides: TGCAGTGCTAGTCGGCCAAATAGCAATCAGCCCCAGCATTTT.

In its sample, this clonotype was seen many times. The V call is TRBV7-2, the J call TRBJ2-1; 11 bases line up with TRBD2. The DNA end is more similar to TRBJ2-7, so the J call may be wrong. There are 16 residues in the CDR3. CDR1 and CDR2 from the germline V gene are SGHTA and FQGNSA. The CDR3 here is CASSLTGTSGYNEQYF. The CDR3 bases are TGTGCCAGCAGCTTAACCGGGACTAGCGGATACAATGAGCAGTACTTC.

The V gene is TRBV2, the J gene TRBJ1-4, with D perhaps TRBD1 (5 bases). The V gene's germline CDR1 is SNHLY and CDR2 FYNNEI. Trimming took off 1 base at V and 6 bases at J, with 12 bases between the two ends. CDR3 size: 15 residues. CDR3 bases: TGTGCCAGCAGTGAAGTTGGGCAGGGAGATGAAAAACTGTTTTTT. Protein product: CASSEVGQGDEKLFF.

The chain's CDR3 is CSLYHGARTPLHF. Here the CDR3 DNA reads TGCAGTCTCTACCATGGTGCTAGGACACCCCTCCACTTT. J is TRBJ1-6 and V is TRBV20-1; D unclear. The CDR3 is made up of 13 amino acids. CDR1 DFQATT and CDR2 SNEGSKA come from the germline V gene (reference sequence). V lost 8 bases and J lost 11, with 19 bases in between.

This sequence joins TRBV7-8 and TRBJ1-5, with a tentative D call TRBD1 (6 bases). Germline values: CDR1 SGHVS, CDR2 FQNEAQ. CDR3 length: 16 residues. Trimming took off 3 bases at V and 6 bases at J, with 18 bases between the two ends. The CDR3 DNA follows: TGTGCCAGCAGCTTTGTTCCAGGGGCGCGTAGTCAGCCCCAGCATTTT. Its translation is CASSFVPGARSQPQHF. Full variable domain (outside the CDR3, taken from reference TRBV7-8 and TRBJ1-5): GAGVSQSPRYKVAKRGQDVALRCDPISGHVSLFWYQQALGQGPEFLTYFQNEAQLDKSGLPSDRFFAERPEGSVSTLKIQRTQQEDSAVYLCASSFVPGARSQPQHFGDGTRLSIL.

The chain joins TRBV10-3 to TRBJ2-7, with 7 positions matching TRBD2. The CDR3 loop spans 12 amino acids. Germline V gene lookup returns CDR1 ENHRY and CDR2 SYGVKD. The V gene end was trimmed by 7 bases and the J gene end by 3 bases; junction bases not matched to a gene: 3. The CDR3 region is CAITPGGYEQYF. The CDR3 nucleotides are TGTGCCATCACCCCGGGGGGCTACGAGCAGTACTTC.

This sequence joins TRBV11-1 and TRBJ1-2; D remains ambiguous. The ends were cut back, 4 bases at V and 8 bases at J, with 14 bases in the middle. There are 13 residues in the CDR3. In germline, CDR1 is SGHAT, CDR2 FQDESV (reference sequence). Here the CDR3 reads CASSSGELGGYTF. The CDR3 coding sequence is TGTGCCAGCAGCTCCGGGGAGCTCGGGGGCTACACCTTC.

The chain has TRBV9 and TRBJ2-3; 9 bases align to TRBD1. CDR1 is SGDLS and CDR2 is YYNGEE in the germline V gene. J lost 5 bases, V lost 2 bases, and 9 bases had no gene match. This CDR3 has 16 residues. The CDR3 loop reads CASSVRPDRGLDTQYF. Written as DNA, the CDR3 is TGTGCCAGCAGCGTTAGGCCGGACAGGGGTTTAGATACGCAGTATTTT.

This rearrangement joins TRBV6-5 to TRBJ2-1; TRBD2 agrees at 11 bases. CDR3 length: 16 residues. Germline V gives CDR1 MNHEY, CDR2 SVGAGI. V lost 8 bases to trimming and J lost 2 bases; unmatched junction nucleotides: 8. The CDR3 DNA reads as TGTGCCAGCCTAGGGACTAGCGGATCAACCTACAATGAGCAGTTCTTC. It codes for CASLGTSGSTYNEQFF.

This clonotype appeared a few times. The gene calls are TRBV27 and TRBJ2-2; D gene uncertain. The V end was cut by 7 bases, the J end by 8 bases, with 14 bases between. Germline assignment: CDR1 MNHEY and CDR2 SMNVEV (reference sequence). There are 13 residues in the CDR3. The CDR3 here is CASTTGVWGELFF. CDR3 sequence (DNA): TGTGCCAGCACCACCGGAGTGTGGGGGGAGCTGTTTTTT.

The chain uses TRBV9 and TRBJ2-6; 8 bases match TRBD1. V was clipped by 4 bases and J by 0 bases; unmatched bases: 9. Germline CDR1 SGDLS, CDR2 YYNGEE. This CDR3 has 18 amino acids. The CDR3 bases are TGTGCCAGCAGCCCCAGACAGGGGCCTTACTCTGGGGCCAACGTCCTGACTTTC. Amino acid sequence: CASSPRQGPYSGANVLTF. The variable domain in full, completed from reference TRBV9 and TRBJ2-6, reads DSGVTQTPKHLITATGQRVTLRCSPRSGDLSVYWYQQSLDQGLQFLIQYYNGEERAKGNILERFSAQQFPDLHSELNLSSLELGDSALYFCASSPRQGPYSGANVLTFGAGSRLTVL.

This chain links TRBV29-1 with TRBJ2-1; TRBD2 might be the D (5 bases). The germline V gene has CDR1 SQVTM and CDR2 ANQGSEA. V lost 6 bases, J lost 4 bases, and 10 bases lay in between. This CDR3 contains 12 residues. CDR3 in amino acids: CSVRAEYNEQFF. The CDR3, as DNA: TGCAGCGTCCGAGCGGAGTACAATGAGCAGTTCTTC.

V usage is TRBV9 and J usage is TRBJ2-1, with 7 bases identical to TRBD1. The CDR3 sequence is 15 residues long. V shed 3 bases and J 0 bases; nucleotides not matched to a gene: 3. Germline V gene sequence: CDR1 SGDLS, CDR2 YYNGEE. DNA for the CDR3: TGTGCCAGCAGCGAGGGGGCAGTCTCCTACAATGAGCAGTTCTTC. It is translated as CASSEGAVSYNEQFF.

This chain joins TRBV5-1 and TRBJ1-1, with D unresolved. Germline assignment: CDR1 SGHRS and CDR2 YFSETQ. Trimming cost V 4 bases and J 0 bases, with 10 bases left between them. This CDR3 is 14 amino acids long. This chain's CDR3 is CASSDPGMNTEAFF. CDR3 sequence (DNA): TGCGCCAGCAGCGATCCAGGCATGAACACTGAAGCTTTCTTT. Drawing the rest from reference TRBV5-1 and TRBJ1-1, the complete variable domain is KAGVTQTPRYLIKTRGQQVTLSCSPISGHRSVSWYQQTPGQGLQFLFEYFSETQRNKGNFPGRFSGRQFSNSRSEMNVSTLELGDSALYLCASSDPGMNTEAFFGQGTRLTVV.

With respect to this clonotype: At one boundary the junction diverges from the germline segment, which might be a read error. This chain joins TRBV6-5 and TRBJ2-5; 7 nucleotides match TRBD2. The J call may be in error: the DNA end matches TRBJ2-7 better. Germline CDR1 and CDR2: MNHEY and SVGAGI. CDR3 length: 14 residues. The CDR3 sequence: CAGSLRAGVSEQYF. DNA for the CDR3: TGTGCCGGCAGCCTCCGCGCGGGAGTCTCCGAGCAGTACTTC.

The CDR3 spells CASSEYLSGTRNEQFF. The CDR3 DNA sequence: TGTGCCAGCAGTGAATATTTGAGCGGAACACGGAATGAGCAGTTCTTC. The chain recombines TRBV25-1 with TRBJ2-1, with D possibly matching TRBD2 (5 bases). This CDR3 spans 16 amino acids. V was clipped by 0 bases and J by 7 bases, with 16 bases between them. CDR1 is MGHDK and CDR2 is SYGVNS in the germline V gene.